Listed here are 13 T cell receptor beta chains from one sample, sequenced in a study of low-dose radiotherapy and immunotherapy resistance in tumors. Priming of first-strand cDNA relied on TRAV- and TRBV-specific primers (covering alpha and beta chains). Both a constant-region primer and a V-primer adapter served to amplify TCRs across approximately 19 PCR cycles. TCRdb reprocessed the reads with MiXCR, giving one entry per CDR3 protein. Among about 13,000 distinct CDR3 sequences listed, 75% were seen once. Receptor source: a human donor with advanced metastatic prostate, ovarian, gallbladder or colorectal cancer (not recorded which). This table probably holds off-target reads from a library built for another chain.

The V and J genes are TRBV14 and TRBJ1-1; maybe TRBD1 (5 bases). Trimming removed 1 base at V and 3 bases at J, with 12 bases between. The length of the CDR3 is 15 residues. Germline V gene sequence: CDR1 SGHDN, CDR2 FVKESK. CDR3 sequence: CASSQVGLGDTEAFF. CDR3 in DNA: TGTGCCAGCAGCCAAGTAGGCCTAGGGGACACTGAAGCTTTCTTT.

This clonotype was seen once. V gene TRBV5-6 combines with J gene TRBJ2-3; tentatively, D is TRBD2 (5 bases). Germline CDR1 is SGHDT and CDR2 is YYEEEE. The V gene lost 10 bases and the J gene lost 1 base, with 13 bases spanning the gap. The CDR3 is made up of 13 amino acids. CDR3 sequence (DNA): TGTGCCTCGGTCAGGCGGGGCACAGATACGCAGTATTTT. Amino acid sequence: CASVRRGTDTQYF.

The V call is TRBV7-9, the J call TRBJ1-5, with no clear D. Germline V gene data show CDR1 as SEHNR and CDR2 as FQNEAQ (reference sequence). This CDR3 spans 11 amino acids. Trimming removed 8 bases at V and 5 bases at J, with 7 bases between. CDR3 nucleotides: TGTGCCAGCCCTCTGTATCAGCCCCAGCATTTT. This codes for CASPLYQPQHF.

The CDR3 DNA reads TGTGCCAGCAGTTCGGGACAGCTACTCTATGGCTACACCTTC. Protein: CASSSGQLLYGYTF. The rearrangement links TRBV6-2 or TRBV6-3 to TRBJ1-2; 7 nucleotides match TRBD1. The CDR3 runs to 14 residues. The germline V gene has CDR1 MNHEY and CDR2 SVGEGT. V was clipped by 4 bases and J by 4 bases; unmatched bases: 6.

This clonotype was detected a few times. The chain has TRBV7-2 and TRBJ1-2; 9 bases are a match to TRBD1. Germline loops: CDR1 SGHTA, CDR2 FQGNSA. J gave up 3 bases and V 4 bases, and 9 bases lay outside the gene matches. This CDR3 is 16 amino acids long. The chain's CDR3 is CASSSTTGGYYYGYTF. The CDR3 DNA follows: TGTGCCAGCAGCTCAACGACAGGGGGATATTACTATGGCTACACCTTC. Combining the CDR3 with reference TRBV7-2 and TRBJ1-2 gives the whole variable domain GAGVSQSPSNKVTEKGKDVELRCDPISGHTALYWYRQSLGQGLEFLIYFQGNSAPDKSGLPSDRFSAERTGGSVSTLTIQRTQQEDSAVYLCASSSTTGGYYYGYTFGSGTRLTVV.

The sample holds a few counts of this clonotype. The V call is TRBV5-6, the J call TRBJ2-2; D uncertain. Per germline, CDR1 SGHDT and CDR2 YYEEEE. The CDR3 consists of 12 residues. With 4 bases removed from V and 6 bases from J, the gap between germline ends came to 7 bases. The CDR3 DNA is TGTGCCAGCAGCCCGATGCCCGGGGAGCTGTTTTTT. Protein sequence: CASSPMPGELFF.

Written as DNA, the CDR3 is TGCGCCAGCAGCGGAGCCGCTCTGGGTGACTATGGCTACACCTTC. Translated, it gives CASSGAALGDYGYTF. The chain uses TRBV5-1 and TRBJ1-2; no firm D call. The germline V gene has CDR1 SGHRS and CDR2 YFSETQ. The CDR3 contains 15 residues. Trimming pared 4 bases from V and 3 bases from J, leaving 16 bases between.

This chain connects TRBV20-1 to TRBJ1-1; a weak D match, TRBD1 (6 bases). The V gene's germline CDR1 is DFQATT and CDR2 SNEGSKA (reference sequence). V shed 5 bases and J shed 1 base, with 20 bases lying between them. This CDR3 region has 16 residues. CDR3 nucleotides: TGCAGTGCTGCAGACAGGAATTTACCCGGGAACACTGAAGCTTTCTTT. It codes for CSAADRNLPGNTEAFF.

V is TRBV4-1 and J is TRBJ1-5; D perhaps matches TRBD1 (6 bases). The CDR3 runs to 15 residues. The germline CDR1 and CDR2 sequences are MGHRA and YSYEKL. Trimming took off 0 bases at V and 5 bases at J, with 11 bases between the two ends. This CDR3 is CASSQDRGTHQPQHF. DNA for the CDR3: TGCGCCAGCAGCCAAGACAGGGGAACCCATCAGCCCCAGCATTTT.

The gene calls are TRBV6-5 and TRBJ1-2; D perhaps matches TRBD1 (6 bases). In germline, CDR1 is MNHEY, CDR2 SVGAGI. The CDR3 covers 14 residues. The V end lost 2 bases, the J end lost 5 bases, and 12 bases lay between the germline ends. The CDR3 DNA reads TGTGCCAGCAGTTACGACAGCAGGGGATATGGCTACACCTTC. Protein: CASSYDSRGYGYTF.

This clonotype was detected only a few times. The V call is TRBV6-2 or TRBV6-3, the J call TRBJ2-1, with a tentative D call TRBD1 (6 bases). Trimming left V 9 bases short and J 11 bases short, with 11 bases between. Germline CDR1 MNHEY, CDR2 SVGEGT. This CDR3 is 10 amino acids long. The CDR3 spells CARGGQKQFF. The DNA of the CDR3 is TGTGCCAGGGGCGGACAGAAGCAGTTCTTC.

A few counts support this clonotype. The V gene is TRBV6-1, the J gene TRBJ1-6; D is unclear. Germline CDR1 and CDR2: MNHNS and SASEGT. CDR3 length: 13 residues. The V end was cut by 3 bases, the J end by 16 bases, with 16 bases between. The CDR3: CASSDPSIHPLHF. The CDR3 DNA follows: TGTGCCAGCAGTGACCCGAGTATTCACCCTCTCCACTTT.

The chain links TRBV4-2 to TRBJ2-6; 8 nucleotides match TRBD2. Unmatched junction bases numbered 8, after V lost 4 bases and J lost 0 bases. Per germline, CDR1 LGHNA and CDR2 YNFKEQ. The CDR3 contains 18 residues. DNA of the CDR3: TGTGCCAGCAGCCGTAGCGGGGCGAGTAGCTCTGGGGCCAACGTCCTGACTTTC. Encoded protein: CASSRSGASSSGANVLTF.